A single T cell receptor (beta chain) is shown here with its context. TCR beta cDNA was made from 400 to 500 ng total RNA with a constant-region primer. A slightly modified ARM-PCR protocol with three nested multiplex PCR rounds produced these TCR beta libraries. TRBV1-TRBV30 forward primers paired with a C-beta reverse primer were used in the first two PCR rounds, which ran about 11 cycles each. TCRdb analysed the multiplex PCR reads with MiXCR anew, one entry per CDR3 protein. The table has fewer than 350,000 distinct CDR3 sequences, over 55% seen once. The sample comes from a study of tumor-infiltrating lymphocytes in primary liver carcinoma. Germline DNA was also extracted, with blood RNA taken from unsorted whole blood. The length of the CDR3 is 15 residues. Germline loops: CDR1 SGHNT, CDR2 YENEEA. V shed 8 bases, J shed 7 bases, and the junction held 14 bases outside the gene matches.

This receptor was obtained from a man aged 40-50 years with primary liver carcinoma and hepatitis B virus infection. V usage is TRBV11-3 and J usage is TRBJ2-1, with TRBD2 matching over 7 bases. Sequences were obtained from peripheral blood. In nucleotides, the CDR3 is TGTGCCAGCTGGCTGGCTAGCGGCCTGGGAAATGAGCAGTTCTTC. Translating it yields CASWLASGLGNEQFF.